The T cell receptor (beta chain) under discussion was sequenced for a study of T cell responses to AZD1222 COVID-19 vaccine. Study results and caveats: Close to half of spike-specific TCRs reportedly recognize unmutated variant regions. Baseline seropositives among AZD1222 recipients totaled only six. White British donors predominated, females outnumbered males, and clonal diversity was possibly underestimated. Once two AZD1222 doses were given, Spike-specific TCR breadth and depth went up.

Notes on this clone: Its cognate antigen is unknown.

The assay was immunoSEQ multiplex PCR, and TCRdb's table has in-frame clones only and misses some. The table shows roughly 200,000 clones, with approximately 91% occurring only once. The germline V gene encodes CDR1 MNHEY and CDR2 SMNVEV (reference sequence). This CDR3 has 15 amino acids. The V end lost 0 bases, the J end lost 3 bases, and 11 bases lay between the germline ends. Source: peripheral blood, taken 28 days after the second AZD1222 dose. This sequence joins TRBV27 and TRBJ1-1; possible D gene TRBD1, 5 bases. This TCR derives from an adult who received the AZD1222 COVID-19 vaccine. The CDR3 sequence is CASSLSRSRDTEAFF. The CDR3 DNA is TGTGCCAGCAGTTTATCCCGAAGCAGGGACACTGAAGCTTTCTTT.